This TCR beta chain was profiled in a study of shared clonotypes between healthy human individuals. At the level of the study: Sampling drew on donors who were a couple of women and three men aged 18 to 49.

Profiled with immunoSEQ multiplex PCR; TCRdb holds only in-frame clones, not every one. The sample lists 2 million to 3 million clones, over 85% occurring once. The CDR3 is 14 residues long. Per germline, CDR1 SQVTM and CDR2 ANQGSEA. V gave up 6 bases and J gave up 0 bases, with 14 bases separating them. On this clone itself: The antigen is undetermined.

Study observations and caveats: The study found lower generation probabilities in non-shared clonotypes than in those shared by all four donors.

None of the donors, who were healthy HIV-negative adults, had recently had acute infections or vaccinations. Negatively enriched CD4+ T cells were divided by CD45RA into naive and memory. The receptor's source is a man in his late teens or twenties in good health. Some clones in this sample may be carry-over from other donors' samples. The rearrangement joins TRBV29-1 to TRBJ1-1; D possibly corresponds to TRBD1 (6 bases). The sequenced sample consisted of naive CD4+ T cells from PBMCs. Subset here: CD45RA+ positively selected. The CDR3 coding sequence is TGCAGCGTATGGGGGCACCCTATGAACACTGAAGCTTTCTTT. It encodes CSVWGHPMNTEAFF.